This is a list of T cell receptor beta chains from one sample in a study of CXCR3-negative and CXCR3-positive naive CD8 T cells. TCRdb re-called the 5' RACE reads and shows each CDR3 protein once, DNA omitted. The repertoire table contains tens of thousands of distinct CDR3 sequences. Material: memory CD8+ T cells from blood. Source of these receptors: a human donor in good health. Some clones in this sample may be carry-over from other donors' samples. CDR3s include the opening cysteine and the closing phenylalanine or tryptophan. The order of the fields is V gene, CDR3 length, J gene, CDR3 protein.

TRBV2	16	TRBJ2-7	CASSEATGTGNYEQYF
TRBV4-3	17	TRBJ2-2	CASSQDGTGGSGGELFF
TRBV5-5	13	TRBJ2-1	CASIRSGSNEQFF
TRBV7-9	17	TRBJ1-2	CASSVGTGEWIDYGYTF
TRBV6-5	14	TRBJ2-5	CASSLGTSEETQYF
TRBV7-7	14	TRBJ2-1	CASSLGRGVNEQFF
TRBV7-9	16	TRBJ2-1	CASSLWGSLLYNEQFF
TRBV6-1	14	TRBJ2-2	CASGNPGGNGELFF
TRBV7-9	14	TRBJ2-7	CASSPGTGAYEQYF
TRBV3-1	16	TRBJ2-1	CASSQDHSGASNEQFF
TRBV4-1	12	TRBJ1-2	CASRTGNYGYTF
TRBV28	15	TRBJ2-1	CASSIIAAPLDEQFF
TRBV5-6	14	TRBJ1-1	CASSFSNLNTEAFF
TRBV4-3	16	TRBJ2-7	CASSHNGMGRSYEQYF
TRBV7-6	15	TRBJ1-1	CASSLAGRGTTEAFF
TRBV12-3/TRBV12-4	13	TRBJ2-7	CASSLTREVEQYF
TRBV10-1	15	TRBJ1-1	CASSGRQGLNTEAFF
TRBV29-1	14	TRBJ2-1	CSVVGLPIYNEQFF
TRBV6-5	14	TRBJ2-1	CASSYPTGRDEQFF
TRBV7-6	15	TRBJ2-1	CASSSDRGSHNEQFF
TRBV6-2/TRBV6-3	13	TRBJ2-2	CASSRGDTGELFF
TRBV28	17	TRBJ2-5	CASSLVEVGIWGETQYF
TRBV19	11	TRBJ1-4	CASSRDPLLFF
TRBV20-1	13	TRBJ2-3	CSARDLLTDTQYF
TRBV13	15	TRBJ2-7	CASRSYRSKNYEQYF